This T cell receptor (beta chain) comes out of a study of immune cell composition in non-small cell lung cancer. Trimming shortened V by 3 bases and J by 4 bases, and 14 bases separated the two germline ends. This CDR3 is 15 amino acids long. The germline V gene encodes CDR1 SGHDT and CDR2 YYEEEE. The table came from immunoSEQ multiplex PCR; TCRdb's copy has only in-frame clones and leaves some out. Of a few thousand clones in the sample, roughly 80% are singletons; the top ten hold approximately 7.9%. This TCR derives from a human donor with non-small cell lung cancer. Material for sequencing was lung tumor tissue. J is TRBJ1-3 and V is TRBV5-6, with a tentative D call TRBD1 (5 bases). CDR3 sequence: CASSSAGEGGNTIYF. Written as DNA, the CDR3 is TGTGCCAGCAGCTCGGCGGGGGAAGGAGGAAACACCATATATTTT.